These T cell receptor beta chains were read from a single sample in a study of early T cells in non-severe SARS-CoV-2 infection. A single record per CDR3 protein comes from TCRdb applying MiXCR to the 5' RACE reads. The data show roughly 80,000 distinct CDR3 sequences, 8.5% to 10% seen once. Material for sequencing was whole blood. All receptors come from an adult who was a healthcare worker with PCR-confirmed SARS-CoV-2 infection or an uninfected control (not recorded which). Both conserved end residues are part of each CDR3. D genes are given only for firm matches. Some rows have no size entry. The others give once, few or many, or a class for an expanded clone.

D gene: NA; V gene: TRBV11-2; clone size: many; J gene: TRBJ2-7; CDR3 protein: CASSLDLVYYEQYF; CDR3 DNA: TGTGCCAGCAGCTTAGACTTGGTGTACTACGAGCAGTACTTC
D gene: TRBD1; V gene: TRBV10-3; clone size: many; J gene: TRBJ2-5; CDR3 protein: CAISESGQKETQYF; CDR3 DNA: TGTGCCATCAGTGAGTCGGGACAGAAAGAGACCCAGTACTTC
D gene: NA; V gene: TRBV28; clone size: few; J gene: TRBJ2-7; CDR3 protein: CASSPVPYEQYF; CDR3 DNA: TGTGCCAGCAGCCCGGTACCCTACGAGCAGTACTTC
D gene: NA; V gene: TRBV3-1; clone size: many; J gene: TRBJ2-7; CDR3 protein: CASSQGGYEQYF; CDR3 DNA: TGTGCCAGCAGCCAAGGGGGGTACGAGCAGTACTTC
D gene: TRBD2; V gene: TRBV6-1; clone size: NA; J gene: TRBJ2-7; CDR3 protein: CVSRLAGEGEQYF; CDR3 DNA: TGTGTTAGTAGACTAGCGGGAGAAGGCGAGCAGTACTTC
D gene: NA; V gene: TRBV6-1; clone size: few; J gene: TRBJ2-1; CDR3 protein: CASSFSGTEQFF; CDR3 DNA: TGTGCCAGCAGTTTTAGCGGAACTGAGCAGTTCTTC
D gene: TRBD1; V gene: TRBV4-1; clone size: many; J gene: TRBJ1-3; CDR3 protein: CASSPRDRDGGSYGNTIYF; CDR3 DNA: TGCGCCAGCAGCCCCCGGGACAGGGACGGGGGTTCGTATGGAAACACCATATATTTT
D gene: NA; V gene: TRBV5-1; clone size: NA; J gene: TRBJ2-1; CDR3 protein: CASSLADEQFF; CDR3 DNA: TGCGCCAGCAGCTTGGCCGATGAGCAGTTCTTC
D gene: TRBD1; V gene: TRBV25-1; clone size: many; J gene: TRBJ2-5; CDR3 protein: CASSEDRDRRETQYF; CDR3 DNA: TGTGCCAGCAGTGAGGACCGGGACAGGCGAGAGACCCAGTACTTC
D gene: NA; V gene: TRBV11-3; clone size: many; J gene: TRBJ2-1; CDR3 protein: CASSLGTTFLGDNEQFF; CDR3 DNA: TGTGCCAGCAGCTTAGGGACAACTTTCCTCGGGGACAATGAGCAGTTCTTC
D gene: TRBD1; V gene: TRBV5-4; clone size: many; J gene: TRBJ2-7; CDR3 protein: CASSLVTGGLSEQYF; CDR3 DNA: TGTGCCAGCAGCTTGGTTACAGGGGGCCTCTCCGAGCAGTACTTC
D gene: NA; V gene: TRBV11-2; clone size: many; J gene: TRBJ2-1; CDR3 protein: CASAHFEQFF; CDR3 DNA: TGTGCCAGCGCACACTTTGAGCAGTTCTTC